This T cell receptor (beta chain) was captured by sequencing in a study of T cells in localized non-small cell lung cancer. Study-level results: Adjacent lung tissue had a median approximately 57 of the top 100 clones found in the tumor. It remains possible that heterogeneity exists, since only one tumor region was sequenced. T cell clonality was highest in uninvolved adjacent lung, above tumor. A raised T cell density in blood coincided with lengthier overall survival.

Turning to this clone: Its antigen remains unknown.

The assay was immunoSEQ multiplex PCR, and TCRdb's table has in-frame clones only and misses some. Of about 92,000 clones detected, around 90% appear once; the ten largest clones hold 4.1%. The CDR3 sequence is 15 residues long. V lost 2 bases, J lost 6 bases, and 14 bases lay in between. CDR1 is SGHRS, CDR2 YFSETQ, per germline. This TCR derives from a woman aged 40-75 years with stage II squamous cell lung carcinoma. Specimen: PBMCs, collected before any cancer treatment. The rearrangement links TRBV5-1 to TRBJ2-2, with D possibly matching TRBD2 (6 bases). The CDR3 is CASSFWWERAGELFF. The CDR3 DNA follows: TGCGCCAGCAGCTTCTGGTGGGAGCGGGCCGGGGAGCTGTTTTTT.